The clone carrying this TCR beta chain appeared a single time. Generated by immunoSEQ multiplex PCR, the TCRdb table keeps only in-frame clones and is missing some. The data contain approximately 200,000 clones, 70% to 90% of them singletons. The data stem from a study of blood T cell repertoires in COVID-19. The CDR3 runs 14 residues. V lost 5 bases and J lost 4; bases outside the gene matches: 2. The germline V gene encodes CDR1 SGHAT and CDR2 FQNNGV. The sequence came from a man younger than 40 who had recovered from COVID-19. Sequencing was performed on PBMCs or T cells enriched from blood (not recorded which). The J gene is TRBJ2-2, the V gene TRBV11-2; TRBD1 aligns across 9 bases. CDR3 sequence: CASSHRGRTGELFF. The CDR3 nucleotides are TGTGCCAGCAGCCACAGGGGGCGCACCGGGGAGCTGTTTTTT.